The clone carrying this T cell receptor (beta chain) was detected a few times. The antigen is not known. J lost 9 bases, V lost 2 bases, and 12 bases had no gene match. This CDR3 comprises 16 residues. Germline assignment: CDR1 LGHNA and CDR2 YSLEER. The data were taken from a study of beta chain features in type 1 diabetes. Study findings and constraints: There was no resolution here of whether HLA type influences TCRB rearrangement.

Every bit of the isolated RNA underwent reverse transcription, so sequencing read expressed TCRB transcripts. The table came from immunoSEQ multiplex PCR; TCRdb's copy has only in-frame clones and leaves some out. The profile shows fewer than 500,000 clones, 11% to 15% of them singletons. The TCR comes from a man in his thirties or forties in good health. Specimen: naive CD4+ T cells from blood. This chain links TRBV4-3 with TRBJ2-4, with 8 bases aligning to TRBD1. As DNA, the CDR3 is TGCGCCAGCAGCCAACGTGCCCAGGGGGCAGAGAGCATTCAGTACTTC. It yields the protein CASSQRAQGAESIQYF.